The clone carrying this T cell receptor (beta chain) has a handful of counts. The entry originates in a study of T cell changes during pregnancy in multiple sclerosis. Germline-derived CDR1 and CDR2 are SGDLS and YYNGEE. Trimming removed 4 bases from V and 4 bases from J, with 11 bases in between. The length of the CDR3 is 13 residues. Assay: immunoSEQ multiplex PCR; the TCRdb copy retains only in-frame clones and omits some. Of approximately 44,000 clones detected, roughly 90% appear once; the ten largest clones hold roughly 0.7%. This TCR derives from a female donor with multiple sclerosis, enrolled in a pregnancy study. V and J are TRBV9 and TRBJ2-5, with D uncertain. Specimen: CD4+ T cells from peripheral blood mononuclear cells, collected before pregnancy. The CDR3 DNA reads as TGTGCCAGCAGCCCCCAGATCGCAGAGACCCAGTACTTC. Its translation is CASSPQIAETQYF.